The next 19 T cell receptor beta chains were all read from a single sample in a study of T-cell memory formation after mild COVID-19. TCRdb re-called the 5' RACE reads through MiXCR, storing one row per CDR3 protein. The sample has around 530,000 distinct CDR3 sequences, less than 25% seen once. The sequenced material came from PBMCs or a T cell subset sorted from them (not recorded which). Every receptor here comes from an adult woman who had mild COVID-19 (a few samples of this study predate the infection). Cell type and time point are not known.

The genes are TRBV20-1 and TRBJ1-1, with TRBD1 as a possible D gene (5 bases). The CDR3 spans 15 residues. With 0 bases removed from V and 2 bases from J, the gap between germline ends came to 13 bases. Germline CDR1 reads DFQATT; CDR2 reads SNEGSKA (reference sequence). CDR3: CSARERGTVNTEAFF. CDR3 DNA: TGCAGTGCTAGAGAACGTGGGACTGTCAACACTGAAGCTTTCTTT.

The chain recombines TRBV9 with TRBJ2-5; D is undetermined. Between the trimmed V and J ends, which lost 1 base and 4 bases, there was a span of 8 bases. The CDR3 contains 13 residues. CDR1 is SGDLS, CDR2 YYNGEE, per germline. The CDR3 DNA reads as TGTGCCAGCAGCGTAACTACGGCAGAGACCCAGTACTTC. Translation: CASSVTTAETQYF.

This chain links TRBV7-9 with TRBJ2-7; 9 bases align to TRBD1. Germline V lookup: CDR1 SEHNR, CDR2 FQNEAQ (reference sequence). This CDR3 has 16 residues. V shed 1 base, J shed 5 bases, and the junction held 9 bases outside the gene matches. In DNA, the CDR3 is TGTGCCAGCAGCTTAGACTGGGGACAGGGTCGTGACGAGCAGTACTTC. Its protein is CASSLDWGQGRDEQYF. Combining the CDR3 with reference TRBV7-9 and TRBJ2-7 gives the whole variable domain DTGVSQNPRHKITKRGQNVTFRCDPISEHNRLYWYRQTLGQGPEFLTYFQNEAQLEKSRLLSDRFSAERPKGSFSTLEIQRTEQGDSAMYLCASSLDWGQGRDEQYFGPGTRLTVT.

The sample holds a few counts of this clonotype. The chain employs TRBV7-2 and TRBJ2-7, with TRBD1 as a possible D gene (5 bases). V was cut by 2 bases and J by 4 bases, with 12 bases left in between. The germline V gene has CDR1 SGHTA and CDR2 FQGNSA. The CDR3 is 14 residues long. The CDR3 DNA is TGTGCCAGCAGCTTAAGTTCGCAGGGTTACGAGCAGTACTTC. This translates into CASSLSSQGYEQYF.

This sequence joins TRBV10-3 and TRBJ1-4; tentative D call: TRBD1 (5 bases). V was pared by 7 bases and J by 7 bases, with 13 bases between. This CDR3 comprises 13 residues. Germline lookup yields CDR1 ENHRY and CDR2 SYGVKD. CDR3 in DNA: TGTGCCATCAAAGGGGCAGGTGCTGAAAAACTGTTTTTT. Its translation: CAIKGAGAEKLFF.

The genes are TRBV12-3 or TRBV12-4 and TRBJ2-2, with 9 bases matching TRBD1. The CDR3 totals 16 residues. V lost 6 bases to trimming and J lost 1 base; unmatched junction nucleotides: 6. The CDR3: CASSQRQGVNTGELFF. In nucleotides, the CDR3 is TGTGCCAGCAGCCAAAGACAGGGGGTGAACACCGGGGAGCTGTTTTTT.

This clonotype came up a few times. The chain links TRBV20-1 to TRBJ2-3, with D hard to call. Germline V gene data show CDR1 as DFQATT and CDR2 as SNEGSKA (reference sequence). This CDR3 contains 14 residues. V was clipped by 1 base and J by 6 bases, with 14 bases between them. In nucleotides, the CDR3 is TGCAGTGCTAGAGTTGTGCGCTACGGCGATACGCAGTATTTT. It yields the protein CSARVVRYGDTQYF.

In its sample, this clonotype was seen a few times. The chain employs TRBV5-6 and TRBJ2-2; 8 nucleotides align to TRBD1. The junction had 5 bases not matched to a gene; V was cut back by 4 bases and J by 3 bases. Germline-derived CDR1 and CDR2 are SGHDT and YYEEEE. CDR3 length: 15 residues. CDR3 protein: CASSPGQDYTGELFF. The CDR3 DNA reads as TGTGCCAGCAGCCCGGGACAGGACTACACCGGGGAGCTGTTTTTT.

This clonotype has just a few counts. The chain links TRBV24-1 to TRBJ1-5; 8 bases are shared with TRBD1. V shed 3 bases, J shed 6 bases, and the junction held 9 bases outside the gene matches. Germline CDR1 KGHDR, CDR2 SFDVKD. The CDR3 length is 16 residues. CDR3 DNA sequence: TGTGCCACCAGTGATCCCTCGGACAGGGAGGGTCAGCCCCAGCATTTT. Translated: CATSDPSDREGQPQHF.

This clonotype was seen a handful of times. The V gene is TRBV6-2 or TRBV6-3, the J gene TRBJ2-2, with D unclear. Germline values: CDR1 MNHEY, CDR2 SVGEGT. The CDR3 has 11 residues. V lost 10 bases, J lost 7 bases, and 10 bases lay in between. CDR3 sequence: CATLFVGELFF. The CDR3 nucleotides are TGTGCCACCCTATTTGTCGGGGAGCTGTTTTTT.

This clonotype was found a few times. V and J are TRBV5-6 and TRBJ1-4, with TRBD1 as a possible D gene (5 bases). Between the trimmed V and J ends, which lost 0 bases and 5 bases, there was a span of 11 bases. This CDR3 region has 15 residues. CDR1 is SGHDT and CDR2 is YYEEEE in the germline V gene. CDR3 coding DNA: TGTGCCAGCAGCTTGGAGGGGTGGCGCAATGAAAAACTGTTTTTT. It specifies CASSLEGWRNEKLFF.

J is TRBJ2-1 and V is TRBV9, with D perhaps assigned TRBD1 or TRBD2 (5 bases each). This CDR3 contains 15 residues. Germline CDR1 reads SGDLS; CDR2 reads YYNGEE. With 0 bases removed from V and 8 bases from J, the gap between germline ends came to 15 bases. The CDR3 DNA is TGTGCCAGCAGCGTAGCTTACGTTGGGGGTTATGAGCAGTTCTTC. Translation gives CASSVAYVGGYEQFF. Full variable domain (outside the CDR3, taken from reference TRBV9 and TRBJ2-1): DSGVTQTPKHLITATGQRVTLRCSPRSGDLSVYWYQQSLDQGLQFLIQYYNGEERAKGNILERFSAQQFPDLHSELNLSSLELGDSALYFCASSVAYVGGYEQFFGPGTRLTVL.

This chain uses TRBV29-1 with TRBJ2-1; D is unclear. The CDR3 contains 14 residues. Trimming shortened V by 4 bases and J by 4 bases, and 14 bases separated the two germline ends. CDR1 and CDR2 from the germline V gene are SQVTM and ANQGSEA. In nucleotides, the CDR3 is TGCAGCGTTGTTGTTCCCCTCGAGTACAATGAGCAGTTCTTC. Protein: CSVVVPLEYNEQFF.

The chain links TRBV2 to TRBJ2-2, with 9 bases identical to TRBD2. Germline V lookup: CDR1 SNHLY, CDR2 FYNNEI. The CDR3 loop spans 15 amino acids. V was pared by 7 bases and J by 6 bases, with 9 bases of the junction left unmatched. CDR3 sequence: CASKFGTSSAGELFF. The DNA of the CDR3 is TGTGCCAGCAAATTTGGGACTAGCTCGGCCGGGGAGCTGTTTTTT. The complete variable domain, with remaining parts taken from reference TRBV2 and TRBJ2-2, reads EPEVTQTPSHQVTQMGQEVILRCVPISNHLYFYWYRQILGQKVEFLVSFYNNEISEKSEIFDDQFSVERPDGSNFTLKIRSTKLEDSAMYFCASKFGTSSAGELFFGEGSRLTVL.

This clonotype was counted between two and nine times. The chain joins TRBV11-1 to TRBJ2-1; the match to TRBD2 covers 14 bases. Trimming at V came to 3 bases and at J to 4 bases, leaving 11 bases not matched to a gene. This CDR3 has 19 residues. Germline V gene lookup returns CDR1 SGHAT and CDR2 FQDESV (reference sequence). This CDR3 reads CASSFPGLAGAGGYNEQFF. The CDR3 DNA sequence: TGTGCCAGCAGCTTTCCGGGACTAGCGGGGGCAGGCGGATACAATGAGCAGTTCTTC.

Remarks on this clonotype: One end of the junction varies from germline; a read error may be responsible. The chain is built from TRBV7-7 and TRBJ2-6; weak D call: TRBD1 (5 bases). In germline, CDR1 is SSHAT, CDR2 FNYEAQ (reference sequence). This CDR3 region has 15 residues. CDR3 region: CASSAGIPGANVLTF. The CDR3 nucleotides are TGTGCTAGCAGCGCAGGGATCCCTGGGGCCAACGTCCTGACTTTC.

The DNA of the CDR3 is TGCGCCAGCAGCTACCTTGGTGGGTCGAGTTACAATGAGCAGTTCTTC. Residues: CASSYLGGSSYNEQFF. J is TRBJ2-1 and V is TRBV5-1, with D hard to call. This CDR3 has 16 amino acids. V lost 3 bases to trimming and J lost 4 bases, with 17 bases between them. Germline lookup yields CDR1 SGHRS and CDR2 YFSETQ. The full variable domain, with the rest looked up from reference TRBV5-1 and TRBJ2-1, is KAGVTQTPRYLIKTRGQQVTLSCSPISGHRSVSWYQQTPGQGLQFLFEYFSETQRNKGNFPGRFSGRQFSNSRSEMNVSTLELGDSALYLCASSYLGGSSYNEQFFGPGTRLTVL.

This clonotype was seen a handful of times. The J gene is TRBJ2-1, the V gene TRBV24-1; perhaps TRBD1 as D (5 bases). This CDR3 contains 15 residues. V was clipped by 6 bases and J by 7 bases, with 18 bases between them. Germline-derived CDR1 and CDR2 are KGHDR and SFDVKD. The CDR3 loop reads CATSQEGAEWNEQFF. The CDR3 coding sequence is TGTGCCACCAGTCAAGAAGGGGCGGAATGGAATGAGCAGTTCTTC.

For this clonotype: This CDR3 is missing its conserved last phenylalanine or tryptophan, likely due to a read error. This chain uses TRBV12-3 or TRBV12-4 with TRBJ2-1, with D possibly being TRBD2 (6 bases). The CDR3 runs to 13 residues. Trimming left V 8 bases short and J 7 bases short, with 15 bases between. The CDR3 reads CASGTHGGNEQFL. The CDR3 region has the DNA TGTGCCAGCGGGACTCACGGAGGGAATGAGCAGTTCTTA.